This record covers a single T cell receptor (beta chain). This CDR3 is built from 13 residues. J gave up 2 bases and V 7 bases, and 7 bases lay outside the gene matches. CDR1 is SQVTM and CDR2 is ANQGSEA in the germline V gene. These data are taken from a study of cytomegalovirus exposure and HLA in healthy donors. This PCR relied on a set of 60 Vbeta primers and 13 Jbeta primers. Only in-frame clones appear in the TCRdb table, and some are missing; sequencing was by immunoSEQ multiplex PCR. The table has about 110,000 clones, more than 65% seen once. This sequence originates from a woman aged 25 to 39 in good health and CMV-seronegative. The chain links TRBV29-1 to TRBJ2-7; 8 nucleotides align to TRBD1. The sequencing sample was made of PBMCs. CDR3 DNA: TGCAGCGCCCTGACAGGGGTGGCCTACGAGCAGTACTTC. As protein: CSALTGVAYEQYF.